The rows below give T cell receptor beta chains drawn from one sample of a study of T cell changes during pregnancy in multiple sclerosis. Some clones are missing from TCRdb's copy, which holds only in-frame ones; the method was immunoSEQ multiplex PCR. Of approximately 90,000 clones listed, under 95% are singletons. Here the sequenced sample was peripheral blood, taken before pregnancy. Every receptor here comes from a female donor with multiple sclerosis, enrolled in a pregnancy study. Both conserved end residues are part of each CDR3. The D gene is left open where the match is weak. Clone size appears in some rows only: once, few, many, or a class for an expanded clone.

TRBV7-8	once	.	14	TRBJ2-7	TGTGCCAGCAGCCCTAGCCTCCTCTCCTACGAGCAGTACTTC	CASSPSLLSYEQYF
TRBV5-1	.	TRBD1	14	TRBJ2-7	TGCGCCAGCAGCCCGGGACAGGGGGGCTACGAGCAGTACTTC	CASSPGQGGYEQYF
TRBV27	.	.	19	TRBJ2-2	TGTGCCAGCGGCGTTTATGCCCCTCGGGACACCGCTCGAGCCGGGGAGCTGTTTTTT	CASGVYAPRDTARAGELFF
TRBV5-4	.	TRBD1	14	TRBJ2-7	TGTGCCAGCAGCCCGACAGGGGGCCCGTACGAGCAGTACTTC	CASSPTGGPYEQYF
TRBV28	once	TRBD1	12	TRBJ2-5	TGTGCCAGCTCAGGGACAGTCGAGACCCAGTACTTC	CASSGTVETQYF
TRBV4-2	.	TRBD1	16	TRBJ1-5	TGTGCCAGCAGCCAAGTACCCGGGACAGGGAGTCAGCCCCAGCATTTT	CASSQVPGTGSQPQHF
TRBV7-3	.	.	16	TRBJ2-5	TGTGCCAGCAGCGCCGGAGAAAGCGGTCCATGGGAGACCCAGTACTTC	CASSAGESGPWETQYF
TRBV15	.	TRBD1	15	TRBJ1-1	TGTGCCACCAGCAGAGATCAGGGGGGGAACACTGAAGCTTTCTTT	CATSRDQGGNTEAFF
TRBV6-5	.	TRBD2	15	TRBJ2-7	TGTGCCAGCAGTTCCACTAGCGGGGGTGCCTACGAGCAGTACTTC	CASSSTSGGAYEQYF
TRBV5-1	.	TRBD1	15	TRBJ2-5	TGCGCCAGCAGCTTGGCGGGACAGGGATGGGAGACCCAGTACTTC	CASSLAGQGWETQYF
TRBV7-2	.	TRBD1	15	TRBJ1-2	TGTGCCAGCAGCTTAGTCGGGACAGGGCTCTATGGCTACACCTTC	CASSLVGTGLYGYTF
TRBV5-1	.	.	13	TRBJ2-3	TGCGCCAGCAGCTTGGCCGCAGAAGATACGCAGTATTTT	CASSLAAEDTQYF
TRBV2	once	.	15	TRBJ2-7	TGTGCCAGCTCGGATGGGGCCGCGACAATCTACGAGCAGTACTTC	CASSDGAATIYEQYF
TRBV29-1	.	.	14	TRBJ1-2	TGCAGCGTTAGGACCGGGGGTATTTCGGGTGGCTACACCTTC	CSVRTGGISGGYTF
TRBV19	.	TRBD1	14	TRBJ2-7	TGTGCCAGTAGTCTGGGGACAGGGCACGGCGAGCAGTACTTC	CASSLGTGHGEQYF
TRBV5-4	.	TRBD1	15	TRBJ2-7	TGTGCCAGCAGCTTTGGACAGGCGAGCTCCTACGAGCAGTACTTC	CASSFGQASSYEQYF
TRBV14	.	TRBD2	17	TRBJ2-1	TGTGCCAGCAGCCCAACTAGCGGGAGGGCCGGCTACAATGAGCAGTTCTTC	CASSPTSGRAGYNEQFF
TRBV15	.	.	17	TRBJ2-1	TGTGCCACCAGCAGACCGGCGACAGTCCCCCCCTACAATGAGCAGTTCTTC	CATSRPATVPPYNEQFF
TRBV7-9	.	TRBD2	15	TRBJ2-7	TGTGCCAGCACCACCGACGCGACTAGCCCGTACGAGCAGTACTTC	CASTTDATSPYEQYF
TRBV6-5	.	TRBD1	14	TRBJ1-5	TGTGCCAGCAGCTCACCCGACAGGGCTCAGCCCCAGCATTTT	CASSSPDRAQPQHF
TRBV5-4	.	.	13	TRBJ2-1	TGTGCCAGCAGCTTGGCCTCACTAGGTGAGCAGTTCTTC	CASSLASLGEQFF
TRBV9	.	.	15	TRBJ2-5	TGTGCCAGCAGCGTATCAGGGCTACCCTCCCAGACCCAGTACTTC	CASSVSGLPSQTQYF
TRBV5-1	.	TRBD1	15	TRBJ2-7	TGCGCCAGCAGCTTGAGTGGACAGGGGACCTACGAGCAGTACTTC	CASSLSGQGTYEQYF
TRBV6-6	.	TRBD2	15	TRBJ2-3	TGTGCCAGCAGTCGACTAGCGGGGGACACAGATACGCAGTATTTT	CASSRLAGDTDTQYF
TRBV18	.	.	13	TRBJ2-4	TGTGCCAGCTCACCAGACAGGCCAAACATTCAGTACTTC	CASSPDRPNIQYF
TRBV27	.	.	14	TRBJ1-2	TGTGCCAGCAGTTTATCGGGGCGGCGTGGTGGCTACACCTTC	CASSLSGRRGGYTF
TRBV2	.	TRBD1	16	TRBJ1-6	TGTGCCAGCAGTGTCGCCACAGGGGCCTATAATTCACCCCTCCACTTT	CASSVATGAYNSPLHF
TRBV28	.	TRBD1	13	TRBJ2-7	TGTGCCAGCAGTCGGGACAGCGGCGACGAGCAGTACTTC	CASSRDSGDEQYF
TRBV5-4	.	.	13	TRBJ2-1	TGTGCCAGCAGCTTATACAGGGTCGGTGAGCAGTTCTTC	CASSLYRVGEQFF
TRBV19	.	TRBD1	15	TRBJ1-1	TGTGCCAGTAGTATAGTGTCGACAGGGTACACTGAAGCTTTCTTT	CASSIVSTGYTEAFF
TRBV30	.	TRBD1	13	TRBJ1-4	TGTGCCTGGAGCGCAAGCGACAGGGCTAAACTGTTTTTT	CAWSASDRAKLFF
TRBV15	once	.	16	TRBJ2-7	TGTGCCACCAGCAGAGATCGGCAGGCCAGGGGCTACGAGCAGTACTTC	CATSRDRQARGYEQYF
TRBV28	.	TRBD1	13	TRBJ1-1	TGTGCCAGCATGCCGGACAGGGGGACGGAAGCTTTCTTT	CASMPDRGTEAFF
TRBV15	.	.	14	TRBJ1-2	TGTGCCACCAGCAGACAGGGGCCTAACTATGGCTACACCTTC	CATSRQGPNYGYTF
TRBV7-9	few	.	15	TRBJ2-1	TGTGCCAGCAGCTCTGGACAGTCATCCCACAATGAGCAGTTCTTC	CASSSGQSSHNEQFF
TRBV13	.	.	12	TRBJ2-1	TGTGCCAGCAGCTTCTTACGACTTGAGCAGTTCTTC	CASSFLRLEQFF
TRBV5-1	.	.	16	TRBJ2-5	TGCGCCAGCAGCGACACATTTAGCGGACACCAAGAGACCCAGTACTTC	CASSDTFSGHQETQYF
TRBV5-1	.	TRBD1	14	TRBJ2-5	TGCGCCAGCAGCATTGGGCGGACAGGGGAGACCCAGTACTTC	CASSIGRTGETQYF
TRBV10-2	.	TRBD2	15	TRBJ2-1	TGCGCCAGCAGCCCAAGCGGGGGGTCCTACAATGAGCAGTTCTTC	CASSPSGGSYNEQFF
TRBV7-9	.	TRBD1	17	TRBJ2-3	TGTGCCAGCAGCCCCCGACAGGGCAGCCATTCCACAGATACGCAGTATTTT	CASSPRQGSHSTDTQYF
TRBV7-9	once	.	16	TRBJ2-7	TGTGCCAGCAGCTTAGCAGGTCAGGGCAGAGGTTACGAGCAGTACTTC	CASSLAGQGRGYEQYF
TRBV7-7	.	.	14	TRBJ2-5	TGTGCCAGCAGCCTTGGACTGGTACAAGAGACCCAGTACTTC	CASSLGLVQETQYF
TRBV7-3	.	.	12	TRBJ2-6	TGTGCCAGCAGCTTCTCTAACAACGTCCTGACTTTC	CASSFSNNVLTF
TRBV25-1	.	TRBD1	13	TRBJ1-2	TGTGCCAGCAGTGGGACAGGGACCTATGGCTACACCTTC	CASSGTGTYGYTF
TRBV5-5	.	.	14	TRBJ1-4	TGTGCCAGCAGCTTGGAAGGGGCATGGGAAAAACTGTTTTTT	CASSLEGAWEKLFF
TRBV27	.	.	13	TRBJ1-2	TGTGCCAGCAGTTTCCAGGGAGGCTATGGCTACACCTTC	CASSFQGGYGYTF